A single sample gave rise to the 21 T cell receptor beta chains below, sequenced in a study of blood T cell repertoires in COVID-19. Here immunoSEQ multiplex PCR was the method, and the copy in TCRdb shows in-frame clones only, minus some. The table includes 200,000 or so clones, about 85% detected once. The sample consisted of PBMCs or T cells enriched from blood (not recorded which). These receptors came from a woman aged 25 to 39 who had recovered from COVID-19.

V and J are TRBV5-1 and TRBJ1-5, with D tentatively TRBD1 (5 bases). The CDR3 loop spans 16 amino acids. Trimming stripped 4 bases from V and 6 bases from J, with 20 bases between. Germline loops: CDR1 SGHRS, CDR2 YFSETQ. CDR3 sequence (DNA): TGCGCCAGCAGCCCCCAGGGTATGCAGGGCGGTCAGCCCCAGCATTTT. This translates into CASSPQGMQGGQPQHF.

V usage is TRBV4-3 and J usage is TRBJ2-1, with TRBD2 matching over 12 bases. CDR1 LGHNA and CDR2 YSLEER come from the germline V gene. Losses at the gene ends were 3 bases for V and 9 bases for J; bases not matched to a gene: 12. The CDR3 contains 17 residues. CDR3 protein: CASSHQLTSGGRGEQFF. Written as DNA, the CDR3 is TGCGCCAGCAGCCACCAACTGACTAGCGGGGGCCGGGGTGAGCAGTTCTTC.

The chain is built from TRBV3-1 (or the pseudogene TRBV3-2) and TRBJ2-7; 7 bases agree with TRBD2. The length of the CDR3 is 15 residues. V was clipped by 0 bases and J by 0 bases; unmatched bases: 2. The germline gives CDR1 LGHDT, CDR2 YNNKEL (reference sequence). The DNA of the CDR3 is TGTGCCAGCAGCCAAGAGGCGGGGGTCTCCTACGAGCAGTACTTC. Its translation: CASSQEAGVSYEQYF.

The chain has TRBV6-5 and TRBJ1-1; the D gene is possibly TRBD1 (6 bases). Germline V gene data show CDR1 as MNHEY and CDR2 as SVGAGI. Between the trimmed V and J ends, which lost 6 bases and 10 bases, there was a span of 18 bases. CDR3 length: 13 amino acids. The CDR3 spells CASSPPGGRLAFF. The CDR3 coding sequence is TGTGCCAGCAGCCCCCCGGGGGGGCGCCTAGCTTTCTTT.

This chain uses TRBV29-1 with TRBJ2-7, with a tentative D call TRBD1 (6 bases). CDR3 length: 15 residues. V was cut by 2 bases and J by 1 base, with 15 bases left in between. Per germline, CDR1 SQVTM and CDR2 ANQGSEA. CDR3 sequence reads: CSVEQSGTNSYEQYF. The CDR3 DNA reads TGCAGCGTTGAACAATCAGGGACAAATTCCTACGAGCAGTACTTC.

The chain has TRBV7-8 and TRBJ2-7, with 8 nucleotides matching TRBD2. The CDR3 runs 15 residues. J was trimmed by 4 bases and V by 1 base; bases with no gene match: 6. Germline V lookup: CDR1 SGHVS, CDR2 FQNEAQ. The CDR3: CASSLGAGDNYEQYF. Here the CDR3 DNA reads TGTGCCAGCAGCTTAGGAGCGGGGGACAATTACGAGCAGTACTTC.

The chain employs TRBV6-4 and TRBJ1-1; TRBD1 matches at 7 bases. The germline V gene has CDR1 MRHNA and CDR2 SNTAGT. The CDR3 runs 15 residues. Trimming removed 4 bases from V and 6 bases from J; junction bases left unmatched: 11. CDR3 in amino acids: CASSGQGPREAEAFF. CDR3 coding DNA: TGTGCCAGCAGTGGACAGGGCCCGCGGGAGGCTGAAGCTTTCTTT.

J is TRBJ1-5 and V is TRBV2; no clear D. The V end was cut by 6 bases, the J end by 3 bases, with 9 bases between. This CDR3 is 13 amino acids long. CDR1 is SNHLY and CDR2 is FYNNEI in the germline V gene. Here the CDR3 DNA reads TGTGCCAGCAGCCCATACAACAATCAGCCCCAGCATTTT. Translated: CASSPYNNQPQHF.

The chain links TRBV6-5 to TRBJ2-2; weak D call: TRBD2 (6 bases). The CDR3 is 13 residues long. Trimming took off 7 bases at V and 6 bases at J, with 12 bases between the two ends. Germline V lookup: CDR1 MNHEY, CDR2 SVGAGI. Written as DNA, the CDR3 is TGTGCCAGCACCCCCGGGGGACCCGGGGAGCTGTTTTTT. This gives the protein CASTPGGPGELFF.

The V gene is TRBV19, the J gene TRBJ1-5; 9 nucleotides line up with TRBD1. CDR1 LNHDA and CDR2 SQIVND come from the germline V gene (reference sequence). J was trimmed by 5 bases and V by 5 bases; bases with no gene match: 13. The CDR3 has 17 amino acids. CDR3 in DNA: TGTGCCAGTAGTCCGTCTACCGGGACAGGGTTGCATCAGCCCCAGCATTTT. Protein product: CASSPSTGTGLHQPQHF. Full variable domain (remainder filled in from reference TRBV19 and TRBJ1-5): DGGITQSPKYLFRKEGQNVTLSCEQNLNHDAMYWYRQDPGQGLRLIYYSQIVNDFQKGDIAEGYSVSREKKESFPLTVTSAQKNPTAFYLCASSPSTGTGLHQPQHFGDGTRLSIL.

This clone was seen a single time. V and J are TRBV7-9 and TRBJ2-1, with 7 bases that match TRBD2. The CDR3 runs 12 residues. Per the germline V gene, CDR1 is SEHNR and CDR2 is FQNEAQ (reference sequence). The V and J ends lost 5 bases and 13 bases, in that order; junction bases with no gene match: 8. In DNA form, the CDR3 reads TGTGCCAGCAGCCCCGCGGGAGTCCTTCAGTTCTTC. Its translation: CASSPAGVLQFF.

CDR3 protein: CASSPTSGGSLDTQYF. The CDR3 bases are TGTGCCAGCAGCCCGACTAGCGGGGGCTCATTGGATACGCAGTATTTT. The chain couples TRBV7-3 to TRBJ2-3, with 12 positions matching TRBD2. The trim removed 5 bases at V and 6 bases at J, leaving 9 bases unmatched. CDR3 size: 16 residues. The germline V gene has CDR1 SGHTA and CDR2 FQGTGA.

The chain has TRBV7-2 and TRBJ2-2; D is possibly TRBD2 (5 bases). This CDR3 is 15 amino acids long. CDR1 and CDR2 (germline): SGHTA, FQGNSA. Trimming stripped 5 bases from V and 3 bases from J, with 13 bases between. The CDR3 nucleotides read TGTGCCAGCAGCGAAGAACTAGGTTACACCGGGGAGCTGTTTTTT. Protein product: CASSEELGYTGELFF.

This clone is a singleton in its sample. CDR3 in DNA: TGTGCCAGCAGCCGACAGGGGGCCCCCACTGAAGCTTTCTTT. This codes for CASSRQGAPTEAFF. The chain joins TRBV6-2 or TRBV6-3 to TRBJ1-1, with TRBD1 matching over 10 bases. Losses at the gene ends were 6 bases for V and 4 bases for J; bases not matched to a gene: 5. Germline CDR1 reads MNHEY; CDR2 reads SVGEGT. The CDR3 length is 14 residues.

V usage is TRBV28 and J usage is TRBJ1-5; 8 bases line up with TRBD1. CDR1 MDHEN and CDR2 SYDVKM come from the germline V gene. This CDR3 is 15 amino acids long. The V gene end was trimmed by 6 bases and the J gene end by 2 bases; junction bases not matched to a gene: 6. This CDR3 is CASSSTGEGNQPQHF. CDR3 DNA: TGTGCCAGCAGCTCGACAGGGGAGGGCAATCAGCCCCAGCATTTT. Filled out from reference TRBV28 and TRBJ1-5, the complete variable domain reads DVKVTQSSRYLVKRTGEKVFLECVQDMDHENMFWYRQDPGLGLRLIYFSYDVKMKEKGDIPEGYSVSREKKERFSLILESASTNQTSMYLCASSSTGEGNQPQHFGDGTRLSIL.

This chain uses TRBV4-1 with TRBJ1-3; D remains ambiguous. This CDR3 is 15 amino acids long. The germline V gene has CDR1 MGHRA and CDR2 YSYEKL. V was trimmed by 2 bases and J by 4 bases, leaving 12 bases between them. The CDR3 loop is CASSQSGIYGNTIYF. The CDR3 DNA is TGCGCCAGCAGCCAAAGCGGGATCTACGGAAACACCATATATTTT.

In DNA form, the CDR3 reads TGTGCCAGCAGCGGGACTGGGGGTCAGCCCCAGCATTTT. This codes for CASSGTGGQPQHF. The chain recombines TRBV5-6 with TRBJ1-5, with a tentative D call TRBD1 (5 bases). Per germline, CDR1 SGHDT and CDR2 YYEEEE. V lost 4 bases to trimming and J lost 6 bases, with 11 bases between them. The CDR3 is made up of 13 amino acids.

J is TRBJ2-3 and V is TRBV5-1; D not resolved. Trimming pared 0 bases from V and 2 bases from J, leaving 13 bases between. Germline-derived CDR1 and CDR2 are SGHRS and YFSETQ. The CDR3 covers 16 residues. In DNA form, the CDR3 reads TGCGCCAGCAGCTTGGCACTGGCAGGTCCCACAGATACGCAGTATTTT. This translates into CASSLALAGPTDTQYF.

This clone was seen a few times. The gene calls are TRBV4-1 and TRBJ2-3, with 12 bases aligning to TRBD2. The germline V gene has CDR1 MGHRA and CDR2 YSYEKL. After removal of 1 base from V and 3 bases from J, the junction contained 2 bases not matched to a gene. The CDR3 sequence is 16 residues long. CDR3 residues: CASSQVGTSGTDTQYF. Here the CDR3 DNA reads TGCGCCAGCAGCCAAGTCGGGACTAGCGGGACAGATACGCAGTATTTT.

The rearrangement uses TRBV7-2 and TRBJ2-5, with D hard to call. The V end lost 0 bases, the J end lost 4 bases, and 9 bases lay between the germline ends. CDR1 is SGHTA, CDR2 FQGNSA, per germline. The CDR3 is 14 residues long. The CDR3 loop reads CASSLAGFVETQYF. In nucleotides, the CDR3 is TGTGCCAGCAGCTTAGCGGGCTTTGTAGAGACCCAGTACTTC.

The CDR3 coding sequence is TGCGCCAGCAGTTGGGGACAGGGGATACCCCACCAAGAGACCCAGTACTTC. Encoded protein: CASSWGQGIPHQETQYF. This chain uses TRBV5-1 with TRBJ2-5, with 10 positions matching TRBD1. Trimming cost V 5 bases and J 0 bases; bases outside gene matches: 10. The CDR3 contains 17 residues. The germline V gene has CDR1 SGHRS and CDR2 YFSETQ.